This T cell receptor (beta chain) was profiled in a study of cytomegalovirus exposure and HLA in healthy donors. Study information: The 120 validation repertoires and the 666 first-cohort repertoires shared a platform, a later analysis reported. Whole-study results and caveats: Diagnosis of cytomegalovirus status made by the classifier reportedly showed high specificity and sensitivity. The investigators catalogued some 160 TCR beta chains as cytomegalovirus-associated. Rarity held for most TCR sequences, but there were some public TCRs that occurred in many donors.

Points on this clone: Its antigen is currently unknown.

Germline CDR1 SEHNR, CDR2 FQNEAQ (reference sequence). The CDR3 spans 15 residues. Trimming pared 4 bases from V and 6 bases from J, leaving 15 bases between. The protocol was immunoSEQ multiplex PCR, while the TCRdb copy is restricted to in-frame clones and leaves out a portion. The sample holds about 160,000 clones, around 82% seen once. Sample: PBMCs. V is TRBV7-9 and J is TRBJ2-2, with a possible D match to TRBD1 (6 bases). The TCR sequence derives from a man aged 30-40 years in good health and CMV-seropositive. The CDR3 DNA reads TGTGCCAGCAGCTCCCAGGGGACACTTTCCGGGGAGCTGTTTTTT. It translates to CASSSQGTLSGELFF.